The 5 T cell receptor beta chains below all came from one sample that was sequenced in a study of T cell clonality in common variable immunodeficiency. Method: immunoSEQ multiplex PCR; TCRdb's copy keeps in-frame clones and lacks some. This sample comprises about 52,000 clones, none seen once only. The sequenced material came from peripheral blood mononuclear cells. The receptor set was obtained from a person between 18 and 75 years old in good health.

Points on this clone: The read comes to an end 3 residues before the CDR3 does, leaving the germline J gene to fill in the end. The J gene is TRBJ1-5, the V gene TRBV7-9; D is possibly TRBD1 (6 bases). The CDR3 has 13 residues. Germline CDR1 and CDR2: SEHNR and FQNEAQ (reference sequence). The ends were cut back, 3 bases at V and 5 bases at J, with 8 bases in the middle. This CDR3 is CASSFSGDQPQHF. CDR3 DNA, as far as it was read: TGTGCCAGCAGCTTCTCAGGGGATCAGCCC.

This clone occurred many times. The CDR3 bases that were read are TGCGCCAGCAGCTTAGAGGGACTAGCGGGAGCTGGGGAG. Amino acid sequence: CASSLEGLAGAGE. The CDR3 in its entirety is CASSLEGLAGAGELFF. The V call is TRBV5-1, the J call TRBJ2-2; 14 positions agree with TRBD2. The CDR3 end falls 3 residues outside the read, so it is completed with the germline J gene. This CDR3 is built from 16 residues. V shed 2 bases and J 8 bases; nucleotides not matched to a gene: 5. CDR1 and CDR2 (germline): SGHRS, YFSETQ.

This clone was recorded many times. The read ends 3 residues before the CDR3 terminus; that terminus is restored from the germline J gene. The chain employs TRBV6-1 and TRBJ2-3; 9 nucleotides agree with TRBD2. V lost 0 bases to trimming and J lost 5 bases; unmatched junction nucleotides: 9. This CDR3 has 17 residues. The germline V gene has CDR1 MNHNS and CDR2 SASEGT. The CDR3 DNA, read in part, is TGTGCCAGCAGTGAAGCGCCGGCGGGGGGGAGGAGAGATACG. Its protein product is CASSEAPAGGRRDT. The complete CDR3 reads CASSEAPAGGRRDTQYF.

This clone was counted many times. The read ends 3 residues before the CDR3 terminus; that terminus is restored from the germline J gene. The rearrangement links TRBV19 to TRBJ2-5; possible D gene TRBD1, 5 bases. Germline V gene data show CDR1 as LNHDA and CDR2 as SQIVND (reference sequence). V lost 2 bases and J 3 bases, leaving 10 bases between the germline ends. The CDR3 sequence is 14 residues long. CDR3 sequence: CASSIQGMEETQYF. The part of the CDR3 DNA that was read is TGTGCCAGTAGTATACAGGGAATGGAAGAGACC.

This clone was seen ten or more times. The CDR3 loop is CASSLGLAANNEQFF. Incomplete CDR3 DNA: TGTGCCAGCAGTTTAGGGCTAGCGGCTAACAATGAG. This chain joins TRBV12-3 or TRBV12-4 and TRBJ2-1; 7 nucleotides agree with TRBD2. Read data end 3 residues before the CDR3 end; the end is taken from the germline J gene. The CDR3 loop spans 15 amino acids. V was pared by 1 base and J by 5 bases, with 5 bases of the junction left unmatched.